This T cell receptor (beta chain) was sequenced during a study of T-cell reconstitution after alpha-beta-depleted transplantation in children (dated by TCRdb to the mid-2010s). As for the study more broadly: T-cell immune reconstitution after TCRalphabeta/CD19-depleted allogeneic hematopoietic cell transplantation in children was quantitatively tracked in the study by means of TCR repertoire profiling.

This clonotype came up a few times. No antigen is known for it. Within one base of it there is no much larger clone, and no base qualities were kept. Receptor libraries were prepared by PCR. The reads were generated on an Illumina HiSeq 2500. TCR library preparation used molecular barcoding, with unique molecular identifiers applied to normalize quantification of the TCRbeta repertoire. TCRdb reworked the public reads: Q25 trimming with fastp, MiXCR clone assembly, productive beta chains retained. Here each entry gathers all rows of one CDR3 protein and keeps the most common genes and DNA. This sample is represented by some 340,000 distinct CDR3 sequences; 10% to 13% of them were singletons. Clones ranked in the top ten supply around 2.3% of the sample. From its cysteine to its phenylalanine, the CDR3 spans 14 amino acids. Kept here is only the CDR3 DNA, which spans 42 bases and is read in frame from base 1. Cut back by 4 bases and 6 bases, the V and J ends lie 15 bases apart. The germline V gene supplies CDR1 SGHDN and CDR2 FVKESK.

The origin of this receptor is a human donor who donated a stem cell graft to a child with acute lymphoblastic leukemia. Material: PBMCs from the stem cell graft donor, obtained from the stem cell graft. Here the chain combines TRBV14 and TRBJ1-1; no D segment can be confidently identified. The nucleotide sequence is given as TGTGCCAGCAGCCCGAACAATATTGTCTCTGAAGCTTTCTTT. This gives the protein CASSPNNIVSEAFF.